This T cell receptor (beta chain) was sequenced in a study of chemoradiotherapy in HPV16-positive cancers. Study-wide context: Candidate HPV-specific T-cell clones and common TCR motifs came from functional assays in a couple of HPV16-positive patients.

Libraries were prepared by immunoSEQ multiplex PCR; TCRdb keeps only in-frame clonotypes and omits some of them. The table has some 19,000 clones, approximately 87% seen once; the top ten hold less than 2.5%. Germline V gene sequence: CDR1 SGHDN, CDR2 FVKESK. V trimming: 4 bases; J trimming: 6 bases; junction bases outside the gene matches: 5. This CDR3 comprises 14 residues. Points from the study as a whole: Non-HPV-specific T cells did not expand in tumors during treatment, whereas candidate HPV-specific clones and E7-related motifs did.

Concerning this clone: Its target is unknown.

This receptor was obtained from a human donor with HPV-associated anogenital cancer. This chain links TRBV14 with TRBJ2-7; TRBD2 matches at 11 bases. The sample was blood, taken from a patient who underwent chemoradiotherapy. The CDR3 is CASSPSGRRGEQYF. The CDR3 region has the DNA TGTGCCAGCAGCCCTAGCGGGAGGCGTGGCGAGCAGTACTTC. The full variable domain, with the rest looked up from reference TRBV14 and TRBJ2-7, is EAGVTQFPSHSVIEKGQTVTLRCDPISGHDNLYWYRRVMGKEIKFLLHFVKESKQDESGMPNNRFLAERTGGTYSTLKVQPAELEDSGVYFCASSPSGRRGEQYFGPGTRLTVT.